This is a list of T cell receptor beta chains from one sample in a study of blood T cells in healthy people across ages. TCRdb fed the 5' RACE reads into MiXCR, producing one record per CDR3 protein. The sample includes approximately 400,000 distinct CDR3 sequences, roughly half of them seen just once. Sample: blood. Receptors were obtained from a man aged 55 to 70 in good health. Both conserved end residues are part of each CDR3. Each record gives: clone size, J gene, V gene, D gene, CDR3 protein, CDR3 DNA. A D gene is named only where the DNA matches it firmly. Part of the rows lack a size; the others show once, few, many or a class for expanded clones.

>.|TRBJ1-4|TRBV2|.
CASSQLLTNEKLFF
TGTGCCAGCAGCCAACTCCTAACTAATGAAAAACTGTTTTTT
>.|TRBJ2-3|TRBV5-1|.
CASSLGTPRADTQYF
TGCGCCAGCAGCTTAGGCACACCCAGGGCAGATACGCAGTATTTT
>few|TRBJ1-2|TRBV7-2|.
CASSAHGPNYGYTF
TGTGCCAGCAGCGCACATGGGCCTAACTATGGCTACACCTTC
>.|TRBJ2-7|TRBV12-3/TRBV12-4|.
CASSPHGQEDEQYF
TGTGCCAGCAGCCCCCATGGGCAGGAGGACGAGCAGTACTTC
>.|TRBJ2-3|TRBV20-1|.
CSATHREDTQYF
TGCAGTGCAACCCACCGGGAAGATACGCAGTATTTT
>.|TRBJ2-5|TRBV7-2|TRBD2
CASTIAGVQETQYF
TGTGCCAGCACCATAGCGGGGGTGCAAGAGACCCAGTACTTC
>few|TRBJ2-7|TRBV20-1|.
CSARGGGTPYEQYF
TGCAGTGCTAGAGGTGGCGGGACCCCCTACGAGCAGTACTTC
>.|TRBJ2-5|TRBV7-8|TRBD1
CASSWDRAETQYF
TGTGCCAGCAGCTGGGACAGGGCAGAGACCCAGTACTTC
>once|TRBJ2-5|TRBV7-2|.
CASRPGPETQYF
TGTGCCAGCAGACCAGGTCCGGAGACCCAGTACTTC
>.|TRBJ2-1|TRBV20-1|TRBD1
CSARAGTGYNEQFF
TGCAGTGCTAGAGCCGGGACAGGGTACAATGAGCAGTTCTTC
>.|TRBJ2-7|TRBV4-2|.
CASSSRASEVHEQYF
TGTGCCAGCAGCAGCCGGGCCTCGGAGGTCCACGAGCAGTACTTC
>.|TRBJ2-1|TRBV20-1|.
CSARDGRRYNEQFF
TGCAGTGCTAGAGATGGTAGGCGGTACAATGAGCAGTTCTTC
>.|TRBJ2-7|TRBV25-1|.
CASSEWQAHEQYF
TGTGCCAGCAGTGAATGGCAGGCCCACGAGCAGTACTTC
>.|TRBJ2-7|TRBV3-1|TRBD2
CASSHAREAYYEQYF
TGTGCCAGCAGCCATGCCCGGGAGGCCTACTACGAGCAGTACTTC
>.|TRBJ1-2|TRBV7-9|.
CASTTGGRGRGYTF
TGTGCCAGCACCACCGGGGGACGGGGGAGAGGCTACACCTTC
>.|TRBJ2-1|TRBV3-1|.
CASSHSGARRNEQFF
TGTGCCAGCAGCCACTCGGGGGCCCGGAGGAATGAGCAGTTCTTC
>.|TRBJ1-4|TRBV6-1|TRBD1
CASSEARGANEKLFF
TGTGCCAGCAGTGAAGCCAGGGGGGCTAATGAAAAACTGTTTTTT
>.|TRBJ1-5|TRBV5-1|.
CASSPGDNQPQHF
TGCGCCAGCAGCCCCGGGGACAATCAGCCCCAGCATTTT
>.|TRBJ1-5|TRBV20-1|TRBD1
CSARIRDRPNQPQHF
TGCAGTGCTAGAATCCGGGACAGGCCTAATCAGCCCCAGCATTTT
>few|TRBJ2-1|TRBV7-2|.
CASSLVPGSGSYNEQFF
TGTGCCAGCAGCTTAGTACCAGGGTCTGGCTCCTACAATGAGCAGTTCTTC
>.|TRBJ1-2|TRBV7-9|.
CASSLVSGGGDYGYTF
TGTGCCAGCAGCTTAGTATCCGGCGGAGGGGACTATGGCTACACCTTC
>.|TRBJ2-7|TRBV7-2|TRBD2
CASSLYFGGLDEQYF
TGTGCCAGCAGCTTATACTTTGGGGGACTAGACGAGCAGTACTTC
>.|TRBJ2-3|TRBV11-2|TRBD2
CASSPGTSAGTDTQYF
TGTGCCAGCAGCCCCGGGACTAGCGCAGGCACAGATACGCAGTATTTT
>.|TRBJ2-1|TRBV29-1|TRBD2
CSAAAGGPGNEQFF
TGCAGCGCAGCAGCGGGAGGGCCGGGCAATGAGCAGTTCTTC
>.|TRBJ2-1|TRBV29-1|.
CSVGTYNEQFF
TGCAGCGTTGGCACTTACAATGAGCAGTTCTTC
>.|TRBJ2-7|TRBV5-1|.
CASSGTNPYEQYF
TGCGCCAGCAGCGGGACGAACCCCTACGAGCAGTACTTC
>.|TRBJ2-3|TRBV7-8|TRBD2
CASSLVPSGGVSDTQYF
TGTGCCAGCAGCTTAGTTCCTAGCGGGGGCGTGTCAGATACGCAGTATTTT
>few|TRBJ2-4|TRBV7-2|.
CASSAPGASDIQYF
TGTGCCAGCAGCGCACCGGGGGCCTCCGACATTCAGTACTTC
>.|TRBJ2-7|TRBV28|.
CASSLAGARYEQYF
TGTGCCAGCAGTTTAGCGGGGGCAAGGTACGAGCAGTACTTC
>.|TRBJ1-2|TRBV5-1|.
CASSSGRYPYGYTF
TGCGCCAGCAGCTCGGGGCGCTATCCCTATGGCTACACCTTC
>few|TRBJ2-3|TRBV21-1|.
CASNWTSGIPDTQYF
TGTGCCAGCAACTGGACTAGCGGGATTCCAGATACGCAGTATTTT
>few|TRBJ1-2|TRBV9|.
CASSVASSSYTF
TGTGCCAGCAGCGTAGCTTCGTCGAGCTACACCTTC
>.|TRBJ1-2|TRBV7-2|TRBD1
CASSLSAMGQGSYGYTF
TGTGCCAGCAGCTTATCAGCAATGGGACAGGGGTCCTATGGCTACACCTTC
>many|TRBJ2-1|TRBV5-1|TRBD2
CASSLGLAGDNEQFF
TGTGCCAGCAGCTTGGGGCTAGCGGGAGACAATGAGCAGTTCTTC
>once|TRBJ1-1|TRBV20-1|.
CSARAAHVPNTEAFF
TGCAGTGCTAGAGCGGCTCATGTACCTAACACTGAAGCTTTCTTT
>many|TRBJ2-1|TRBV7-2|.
CASSAPLAPEQFF
TGTGCCAGCAGCGCCCCCCTAGCTCCAGAGCAGTTCTTC
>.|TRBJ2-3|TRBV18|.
CASSERDPRDTQYF
TGTGCCAGCTCCGAGAGGGACCCTAGGGATACGCAGTATTTT
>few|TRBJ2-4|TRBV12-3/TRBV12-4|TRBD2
CASSILAGGGEQYF
TGTGCCAGCAGCATCTTAGCGGGAGGGGGTGAGCAGTACTTC
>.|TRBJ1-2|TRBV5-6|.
CASSLLVGANYGYTF
TGTGCCAGCAGCCTCCTAGTAGGGGCAAACTATGGCTACACCTTC
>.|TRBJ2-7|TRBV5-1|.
CASSLGQGLDEQYF
TGCGCCAGCAGCTTGGGGCAGGGTCTCGACGAGCAGTACTTC
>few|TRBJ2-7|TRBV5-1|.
CASSLRRELYEQYF
TGCGCCAGCAGCTTGCGGCGGGAACTCTACGAGCAGTACTTC
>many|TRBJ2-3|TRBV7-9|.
CASSLVRGSADTQYF
TGTGCCAGCAGCTTAGTAAGGGGTAGCGCCGATACGCAGTATTTT
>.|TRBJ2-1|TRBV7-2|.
CATTVSRVYEQFF
TGTGCCACCACCGTCTCAAGGGTATATGAGCAGTTCTTC
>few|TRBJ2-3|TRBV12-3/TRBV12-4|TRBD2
CASRIRLAGNTDTQYF
TGTGCCAGCAGGATTAGGCTAGCGGGAAACACAGATACGCAGTATTTT
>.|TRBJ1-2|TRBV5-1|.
CASSLAPTGTKGWNYGYTF
TGCGCCAGCAGCTTGGCTCCGACAGGTACCAAAGGATGGAACTATGGCTACACCTTC
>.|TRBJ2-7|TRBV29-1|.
CSVEGSGHLSYEQYF
TGCAGCGTTGAAGGGTCGGGCCACCTCTCCTACGAGCAGTACTTC
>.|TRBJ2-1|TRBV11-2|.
CASSLEGGGEQFF
TGTGCCAGCAGCTTAGAGGGTGGCGGTGAGCAGTTCTTC
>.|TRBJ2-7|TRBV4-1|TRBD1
CASSSGQGILPYEQYF
TGCGCCAGCAGCTCCGGACAGGGGATCTTACCCTACGAGCAGTACTTC
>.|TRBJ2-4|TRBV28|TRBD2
CASSPRDYQRKNIQYF
TGTGCCAGCAGTCCCCGGGACTACCAGCGCAAAAACATTCAGTACTTC
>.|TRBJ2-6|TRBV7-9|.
CASSSERISGANVLTF
TGTGCCAGCAGCTCCGAACGGATCTCTGGGGCCAACGTCCTGACTTTC
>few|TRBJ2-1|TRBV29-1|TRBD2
CSGGGGSEQFF
TGCAGCGGCGGGGGGGGCAGTGAGCAGTTCTTC
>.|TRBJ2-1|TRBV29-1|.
CSAPGPMNREQFF
TGCAGCGCCCCGGGGCCCATGAACCGTGAGCAGTTCTTC
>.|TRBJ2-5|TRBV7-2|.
CASSLGGRGLGETQYF
TGTGCCAGCAGCTTAGGTGGCAGGGGTCTGGGAGAGACCCAGTACTTC
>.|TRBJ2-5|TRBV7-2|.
CASSVAGEGTQYF
TGTGCCAGCAGCGTAGCAGGGGAGGGGACCCAGTACTTC
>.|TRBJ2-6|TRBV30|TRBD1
CAWSVPDRGILTGANVLTF
TGTGCCTGGAGTGTACCGGACAGGGGTATTCTCACTGGGGCCAACGTCCTGACTTTC
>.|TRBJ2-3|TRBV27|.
CASGYQGSTTTDTQYF
TGTGCCAGCGGTTATCAGGGCTCCACCACCACAGATACGCAGTATTTT
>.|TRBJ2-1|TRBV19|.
CASSISAGGQQFF
TGTGCCAGTAGTATCTCTGCGGGCGGGCAGCAGTTCTTC